This TCR beta chain was observed in a study of response to subunit inactivated influenza vaccine. This clonotype was observed a few times. Its antigen is unknown. Study conclusions and caveats: Each seasonal influenza vaccination recruits few new T cells, the authors suggested.

TCRdb reprocessed the RT-PCR reads via MiXCR and lists one record per CDR3 protein. The profile shows a few hundred thousand distinct CDR3 sequences, approximately 11% of them singletons. The CDR3 covers 16 residues. The germline CDR1 and CDR2 sequences are MNHNS and SASEGT. Between the trimmed V and J ends, which lost 4 bases and 0 bases, there was a span of 13 bases. The chain is built from TRBV6-1 and TRBJ1-5; D is uncertain. Sample: PBMCs from blood, taken 40 to 50 days after vaccination. This receptor was identified in a man over 45 who received an inactivated influenza vaccine. CDR3 region: CASSGAGAYSNQPQHF. In nucleotides, the CDR3 is TGTGCCAGCAGTGGAGCAGGCGCTTATAGCAATCAGCCCCAGCATTTT.